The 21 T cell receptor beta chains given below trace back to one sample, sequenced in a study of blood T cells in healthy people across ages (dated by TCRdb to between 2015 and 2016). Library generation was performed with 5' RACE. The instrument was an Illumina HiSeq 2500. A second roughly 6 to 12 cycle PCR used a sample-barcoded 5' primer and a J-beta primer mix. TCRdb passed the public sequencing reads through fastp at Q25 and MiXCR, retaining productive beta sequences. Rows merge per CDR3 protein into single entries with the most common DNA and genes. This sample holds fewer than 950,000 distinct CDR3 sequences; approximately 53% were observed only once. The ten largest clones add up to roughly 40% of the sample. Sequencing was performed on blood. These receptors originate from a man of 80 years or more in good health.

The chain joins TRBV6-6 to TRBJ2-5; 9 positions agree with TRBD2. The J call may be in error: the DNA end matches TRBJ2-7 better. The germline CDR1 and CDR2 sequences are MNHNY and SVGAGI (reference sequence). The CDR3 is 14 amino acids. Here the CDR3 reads CASITGLAPYEQYF. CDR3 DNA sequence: TGTGCCAGCATCACGGGACTAGCCCCCTACGAGCAGTACTTC.

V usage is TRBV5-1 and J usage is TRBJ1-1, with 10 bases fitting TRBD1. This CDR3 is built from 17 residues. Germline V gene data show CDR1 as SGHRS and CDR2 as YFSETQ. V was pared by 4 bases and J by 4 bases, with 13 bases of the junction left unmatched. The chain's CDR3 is CASSTGTGAGRATEAFF. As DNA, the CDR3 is TGCGCCAGCAGCACTGGGACAGGGGCTGGTCGGGCCACTGAAGCTTTCTTT.

The CDR3 protein is CAISVGLAEYQETQYF. Written as DNA, the CDR3 is TGTGCCATCAGTGTTGGACTAGCGGAGTACCAAGAGACCCAGTACTTC. This chain links TRBV10-3 with TRBJ2-5, with 10 nucleotides matching TRBD2. Germline-derived CDR1 and CDR2 are ENHRY and SYGVKD. V shed 4 bases, J shed 0 bases, and the junction held 5 bases outside the gene matches. This CDR3 is 16 amino acids long.

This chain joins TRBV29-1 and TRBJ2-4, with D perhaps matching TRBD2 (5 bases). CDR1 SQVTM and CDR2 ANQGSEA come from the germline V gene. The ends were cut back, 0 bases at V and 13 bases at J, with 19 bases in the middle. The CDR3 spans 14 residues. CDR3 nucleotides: TGCAGCGTTGAAGATCGGTTTCCCGGGGAATCGCAGTACTTC. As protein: CSVEDRFPGESQYF.

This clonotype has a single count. The CDR3 nucleotides read TGCGCCAGCAGCCAAGGGGGGACTAGCGGGTGGTCCTACAATGAGCAGTTCTTC. Residues: CASSQGGTSGWSYNEQFF. The chain employs TRBV4-1 and TRBJ2-1; TRBD2 matches 12 bases. CDR1 is MGHRA and CDR2 is YSYEKL in the germline V gene. Trimming removed 1 base from V and 1 base from J; junction bases left unmatched: 5. The CDR3 runs 18 residues.

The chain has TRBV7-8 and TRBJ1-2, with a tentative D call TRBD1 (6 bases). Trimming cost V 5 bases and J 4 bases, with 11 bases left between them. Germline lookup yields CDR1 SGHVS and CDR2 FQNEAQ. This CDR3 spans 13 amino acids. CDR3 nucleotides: TGTGCCAGCAGCGAGGGGGGGGGCTATGGCTACACCTTC. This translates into CASSEGGGYGYTF.

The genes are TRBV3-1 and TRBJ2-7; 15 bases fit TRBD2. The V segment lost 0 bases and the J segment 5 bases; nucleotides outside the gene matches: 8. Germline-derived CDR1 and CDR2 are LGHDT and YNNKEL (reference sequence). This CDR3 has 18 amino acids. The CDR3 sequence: CASSQDSGLAGGLHEQYF. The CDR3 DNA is TGTGCCAGCAGCCAAGATAGCGGACTAGCGGGAGGGCTGCACGAGCAGTACTTC.

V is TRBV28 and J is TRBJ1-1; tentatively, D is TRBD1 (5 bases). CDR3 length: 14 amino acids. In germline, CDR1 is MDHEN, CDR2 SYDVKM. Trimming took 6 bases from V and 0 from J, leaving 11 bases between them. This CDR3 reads CASSLQALNTEAFF. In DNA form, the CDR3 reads TGTGCCAGCAGCCTACAGGCTTTGAACACTGAAGCTTTCTTT.

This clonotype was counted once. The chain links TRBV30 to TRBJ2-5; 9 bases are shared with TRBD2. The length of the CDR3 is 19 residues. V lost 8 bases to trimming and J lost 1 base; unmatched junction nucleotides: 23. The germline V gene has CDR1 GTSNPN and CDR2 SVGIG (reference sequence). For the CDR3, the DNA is TGTGCCCAATCAAGAGGAAGAGGGCTAGCGGGATACGTCCAAGAGACCCAGTACTTC. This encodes CAQSRGRGLAGYVQETQYF.

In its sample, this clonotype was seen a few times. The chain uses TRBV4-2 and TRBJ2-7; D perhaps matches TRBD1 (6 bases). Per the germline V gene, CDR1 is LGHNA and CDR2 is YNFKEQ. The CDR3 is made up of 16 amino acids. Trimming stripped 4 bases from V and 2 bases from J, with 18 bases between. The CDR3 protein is CASSPREGEPTYEQYF. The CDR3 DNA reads TGTGCCAGCAGCCCCCGAGAGGGGGAACCTACCTACGAGCAGTACTTC.

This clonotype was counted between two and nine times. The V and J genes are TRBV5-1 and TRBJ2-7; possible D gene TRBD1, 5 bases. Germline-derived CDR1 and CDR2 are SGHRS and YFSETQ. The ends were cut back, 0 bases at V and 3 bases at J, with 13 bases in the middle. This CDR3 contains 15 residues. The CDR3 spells CASSLGVGVNYEQYF. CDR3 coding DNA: TGCGCCAGCAGCTTGGGGGTAGGGGTGAACTACGAGCAGTACTTC.

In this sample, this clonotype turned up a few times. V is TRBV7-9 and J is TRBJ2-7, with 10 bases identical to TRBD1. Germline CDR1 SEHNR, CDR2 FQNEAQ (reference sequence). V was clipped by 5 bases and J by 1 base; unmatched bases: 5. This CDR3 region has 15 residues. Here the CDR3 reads CASSLWDRGSYEQYF. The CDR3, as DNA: TGTGCCAGCAGCCTCTGGGACAGGGGTTCCTACGAGCAGTACTTC.

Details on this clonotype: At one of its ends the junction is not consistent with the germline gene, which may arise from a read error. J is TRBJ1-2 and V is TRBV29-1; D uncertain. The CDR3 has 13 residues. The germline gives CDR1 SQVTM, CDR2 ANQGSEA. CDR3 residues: CSVERQDNHGYTF. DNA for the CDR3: TGCAGCGTTGAACGCCAGGATAACCATGGCTACACCTTC.

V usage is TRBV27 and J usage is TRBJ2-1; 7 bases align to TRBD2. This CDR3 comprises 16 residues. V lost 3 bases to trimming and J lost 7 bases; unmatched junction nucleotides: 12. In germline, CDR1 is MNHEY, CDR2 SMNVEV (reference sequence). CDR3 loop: CASSFGRDYPWNEQFF. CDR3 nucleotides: TGTGCCAGCAGTTTCGGCAGGGACTATCCTTGGAATGAGCAGTTCTTC.

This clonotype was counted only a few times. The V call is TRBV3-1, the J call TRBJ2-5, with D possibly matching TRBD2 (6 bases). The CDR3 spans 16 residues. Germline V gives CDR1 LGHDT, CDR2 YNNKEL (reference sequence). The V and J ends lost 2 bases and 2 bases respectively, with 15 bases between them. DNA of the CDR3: TGTGCCAGCAGCCAAACCCCAGGCGGGGATCAAGAGACCCAGTACTTC. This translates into CASSQTPGGDQETQYF.

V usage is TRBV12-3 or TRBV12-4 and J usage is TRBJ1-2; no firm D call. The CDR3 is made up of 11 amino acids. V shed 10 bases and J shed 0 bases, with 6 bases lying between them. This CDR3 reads CATTANYGYTF. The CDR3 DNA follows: TGTGCCACCACAGCTAACTATGGCTACACCTTC.

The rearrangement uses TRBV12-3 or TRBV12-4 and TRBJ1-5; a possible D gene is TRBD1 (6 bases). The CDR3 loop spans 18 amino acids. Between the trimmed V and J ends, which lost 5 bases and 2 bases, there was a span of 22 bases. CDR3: CASSRDGGQGVGNQPQHF. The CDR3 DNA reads TGTGCCAGCAGTCGGGACGGGGGGCAGGGAGTGGGCAATCAGCCCCAGCATTTT.

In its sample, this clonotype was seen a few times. Here the CDR3 reads CSVGQGAETQYF. The CDR3 DNA reads TGCAGCGTTGGCCAGGGGGCCGAGACCCAGTACTTC. The V gene is TRBV29-1, the J gene TRBJ2-5; 8 nucleotides align to TRBD1. V shed 4 bases and J 5 bases; nucleotides not matched to a gene: 3. The CDR3 length is 12 residues. Germline V lookup: CDR1 SQVTM, CDR2 ANQGSEA.

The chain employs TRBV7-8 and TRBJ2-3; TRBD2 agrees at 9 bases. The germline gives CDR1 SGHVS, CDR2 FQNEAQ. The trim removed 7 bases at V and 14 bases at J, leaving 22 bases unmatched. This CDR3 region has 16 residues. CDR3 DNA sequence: TGTGCCAGCACCCAGAGGTGGCGGGAGGGCCTTAGATACGCGTATTTT. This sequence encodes CASTQRWREGLRYAYF.

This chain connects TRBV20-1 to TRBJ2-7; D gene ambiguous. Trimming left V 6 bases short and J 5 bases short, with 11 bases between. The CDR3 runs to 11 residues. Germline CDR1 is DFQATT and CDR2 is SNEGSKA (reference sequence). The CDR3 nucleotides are TGCAGTGCCAACCGTCGGGACGAGCAGTACTTC. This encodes CSANRRDEQYF.

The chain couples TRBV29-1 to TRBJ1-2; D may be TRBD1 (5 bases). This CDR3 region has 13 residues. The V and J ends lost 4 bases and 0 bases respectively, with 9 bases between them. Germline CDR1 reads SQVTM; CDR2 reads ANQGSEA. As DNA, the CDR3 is TGCAGCGTTGCGACAGCAACTAACTATGGCTACACCTTC. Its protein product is CSVATATNYGYTF. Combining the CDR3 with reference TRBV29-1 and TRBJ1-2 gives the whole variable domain SAVISQKPSRDICQRGTSLTIQCQVDSQVTMMFWYRQQPGQSLTLIATANQGSEATYESGFVIDKFPISRPNLTFSTLTVSNMSPEDSSIYLCSVATATNYGYTFGSGTRLTVV.